Below are 20 T cell receptor beta chains sequenced from a single sample in a study of response to subunit inactivated influenza vaccine. TCRdb redid the calling of the RT-PCR reads with MiXCR, one entry per CDR3 protein. The sample yields almost 600,000 distinct CDR3 sequences, around 15% seen once. The sample was PBMCs from blood, taken 11 to 12 days after vaccination. These receptors were obtained from a man aged 50-59 years who received an inactivated influenza vaccine.

This rearrangement joins TRBV5-6 to TRBJ2-1; TRBD2 matches 7 bases. This CDR3 region has 18 residues. V lost 2 bases, J lost 4 bases, and 15 bases stayed unmatched. CDR1 is SGHDT, CDR2 YYEEEE, per germline. The CDR3 loop reads CASSLSFALRGLYNEQFF. Written as DNA, the CDR3 is TGTGCCAGCAGCTTATCATTCGCGTTGCGGGGGTTGTACAATGAGCAGTTCTTC.

This clonotype showed up just once. The chain joins TRBV4-3 to TRBJ1-1; D possibly corresponds to TRBD1 (5 bases). Trimming removed 4 bases at V and 5 bases at J, with 17 bases between. The CDR3 sequence is 15 residues long. CDR1 and CDR2 from the germline V gene are LGHNA and YSLEER. The CDR3 sequence: CASSPGHAWGTEAFF. For the CDR3, the DNA is TGCGCCAGCAGCCCCGGACACGCATGGGGGACTGAAGCTTTCTTT.

The chain carries TRBV3-1 and TRBJ2-5; 11 nucleotides align to TRBD2. The CDR3 is made up of 17 amino acids. In germline, CDR1 is LGHDT, CDR2 YNNKEL (reference sequence). Germline trimming cut 4 bases from V and 5 bases from J; bases unmatched to any gene: 12. The CDR3 sequence: CASSLLSGRASRETQYF. In nucleotides, the CDR3 is TGTGCCAGCAGCCTTCTTAGCGGGAGGGCCAGCCGGGAGACCCAGTACTTC.

This clonotype appeared a few times. This CDR3 is CASSLRQAASSGNTIYF. The CDR3 DNA follows: TGTGCCAGCAGTCTACGACAGGCCGCCAGCTCTGGAAACACCATATATTTT. The chain joins TRBV2 to TRBJ1-3, with a weak D call TRBD1 (6 bases). V was shortened by 5 bases and J by 0 bases, with 17 bases between the two germline ends. CDR3 length: 17 residues. In germline, CDR1 is SNHLY, CDR2 FYNNEI.

This clonotype was observed a few times. The V call is TRBV7-2, the J call TRBJ2-1, with 11 bases fitting TRBD2. This CDR3 region has 16 residues. Germline V gives CDR1 SGHTA, CDR2 FQGNSA. V trimming: 5 bases; J trimming: 5 bases; junction bases outside the gene matches: 8. As DNA, the CDR3 is TGTGCCAGCAGCCCGCACGGGACTAGCGGAAACAATGAGCAGTTCTTC. Encoded protein: CASSPHGTSGNNEQFF.

The rearrangement joins TRBV2 to TRBJ2-1, with 7 bases matching TRBD1. The J segment lost 0 bases and the V segment lost 3 bases, leaving 5 bases of the junction unmatched. Germline lookup yields CDR1 SNHLY and CDR2 FYNNEI. The CDR3 totals 16 residues. The CDR3 region has the DNA TGTGCCAGCAGTGACGGGGCAGGGGGCTCCTACAATGAGCAGTTCTTC. It codes for CASSDGAGGSYNEQFF. The complete variable domain, with remaining parts taken from reference TRBV2 and TRBJ2-1, reads EPEVTQTPSHQVTQMGQEVILRCVPISNHLYFYWYRQILGQKVEFLVSFYNNEISEKSEIFDDQFSVERPDGSNFTLKIRSTKLEDSAMYFCASSDGAGGSYNEQFFGPGTRLTVL.

This clonotype was picked up many times. The rearrangement joins TRBV29-1 to TRBJ1-3; D unresolved. V lost 6 bases to trimming and J lost 4 bases, with 10 bases between them. This CDR3 is built from 12 residues. From germline, CDR1 is SQVTM and CDR2 ANQGSEA. The CDR3 loop is CSVTRDGNTIYF. The CDR3, as DNA: TGCAGCGTCACTCGCGACGGAAACACCATATATTTT.

The chain carries TRBV4-3 and TRBJ2-3, with D maybe TRBD1 (5 bases). CDR1 and CDR2 (germline): LGHNA, YSLEER. The CDR3 covers 18 residues. V was clipped by 0 bases and J by 3 bases, with 19 bases between them. The CDR3 spells CASSQDSYQGIETDTQYF. The CDR3 coding sequence is TGCGCCAGCAGCCAAGATTCATACCAGGGTATAGAAACAGATACGCAGTATTTT.

This clonotype was seen more than once but under ten times. V and J are TRBV5-6 and TRBJ2-7; 8 bases align to TRBD2. CDR3 size: 15 residues. The trim removed 0 bases at V and 2 bases at J, leaving 4 bases unmatched. Germline CDR1 and CDR2: SGHDT and YYEEEE. The DNA of the CDR3 is TGTGCCAGCAGCTTGGCAGTAGCGGGAACCTACGAGCAGTACTTC. Its translation is CASSLAVAGTYEQYF.

The chain uses TRBV6-2 or TRBV6-3 and TRBJ2-1; 8 positions agree with TRBD2. The V and J ends lost 7 bases and 12 bases, in that order; junction bases with no gene match: 5. Germline V CDR1 and CDR2: MNHEY, SVGEGT. The CDR3 totals 11 residues. CDR3 sequence (DNA): TGTGCCAGCACCACGGGGGGGGGGCAGTTCTTC. Its protein is CASTTGGGQFF.

The CDR3 reads CASSPWDRGHEQYF. In nucleotides, the CDR3 is TGTGCCAGCAGCCCTTGGGACAGGGGGCACGAGCAGTACTTC. V gene TRBV3-1 combines with J gene TRBJ2-7; TRBD1 aligns across 12 bases. The CDR3 is 14 amino acids. CDR1 is LGHDT, CDR2 YNNKEL, per germline (reference sequence). The trim removed 4 bases at V and 5 bases at J, leaving 3 bases unmatched.

This clonotype was seen a handful of times. The CDR3 DNA reads as TGTGCCATCCCCCGGGACAAGACCTACGAGCAGTACTTC. This codes for CAIPRDKTYEQYF. J is TRBJ2-7 and V is TRBV7-9; D might be TRBD1 (6 bases). The CDR3 is 13 residues long. Per the germline V gene, CDR1 is SEHNR and CDR2 is FQNEAQ (reference sequence). V was clipped by 10 bases and J by 2 bases, with 15 bases between them.

This clonotype was recorded at least ten times. The V gene is TRBV4-3, the J gene TRBJ1-4; possible D gene TRBD1, 5 bases. The CDR3 runs 14 residues. Germline assignment: CDR1 LGHNA and CDR2 YSLEER. The V and J ends lost 6 bases and 7 bases respectively, with 15 bases between them. This CDR3 is CASSRGRLGEKLFF. The CDR3 region has the DNA TGCGCCAGCAGTCGGGGCCGACTCGGTGAAAAACTGTTTTTT.

The CDR3 loop is CASSLSGGPGEQYF. As DNA, the CDR3 is TGTGCCAGCAGCTTAAGCGGGGGCCCTGGCGAGCAGTACTTC. The chain has TRBV7-2 and TRBJ2-7, with 8 bases identical to TRBD2. The length of the CDR3 is 14 residues. The V and J ends lost 2 bases and 6 bases, in that order; junction bases with no gene match: 6. The germline CDR1 and CDR2 sequences are SGHTA and FQGNSA.

The CDR3 spells CASSQVKGGYTF. Written as DNA, the CDR3 is TGTGCCAGCAGCCAAGTGAAGGGTGGCTACACCTTC. V gene TRBV3-1 combines with J gene TRBJ1-2, with D unresolved. V gave up 1 base and J gave up 7 bases, with 7 bases separating them. The CDR3 consists of 12 residues. CDR1 LGHDT and CDR2 YNNKEL come from the germline V gene (reference sequence).

The chain joins TRBV5-6 to TRBJ2-3; D remains ambiguous. V lost 1 base and J 7 bases, leaving 7 bases between the germline ends. The germline CDR1 and CDR2 sequences are SGHDT and YYEEEE. The CDR3 covers 12 residues. This chain's CDR3 is CASSLTSNTQYF. The CDR3 DNA follows: TGTGCCAGCAGCTTGACGAGTAATACGCAGTATTTT.

This clonotype came up a few times. V usage is TRBV28 and J usage is TRBJ2-7, with TRBD1 matching over 12 bases. The CDR3 totals 15 residues. The V and J ends lost 6 bases and 5 bases, in that order; junction bases with no gene match: 8. Germline V gene sequence: CDR1 MDHEN, CDR2 SYDVKM. As DNA, the CDR3 is TGTGCCAGCAGCCCCCGGGACAGGGGGCGCCACGAGCAGTACTTC. This sequence encodes CASSPRDRGRHEQYF.

This clonotype was counted only a few times. This chain links TRBV24-1 with TRBJ2-7, with TRBD1 identical over 11 bases. V gave up 4 bases and J gave up 6 bases; unmatched junction bases: 7. The germline V gene has CDR1 KGHDR and CDR2 SFDVKD. The CDR3 is 15 residues long. The CDR3 loop reads CATSDRTGGLGEQYF. CDR3 DNA: TGTGCCACCAGTGACCGGACAGGGGGCTTGGGCGAGCAGTACTTC.

This clonotype was seen only a few times. The chain recombines TRBV5-1 with TRBJ1-1, with 7 bases fitting TRBD1. J was trimmed by 0 bases and V by 3 bases; bases with no gene match: 5. Germline CDR1 reads SGHRS; CDR2 reads YFSETQ. CDR3 length: 15 residues. Here the CDR3 reads CASSSRDSMNTEAFF. In DNA, the CDR3 is TGCGCCAGCAGCTCCCGGGACAGCATGAACACTGAAGCTTTCTTT.

This clonotype has only a few counts. The V and J genes are TRBV5-1 and TRBJ2-2; D gene uncertain. The length of the CDR3 is 13 residues. CDR1 SGHRS and CDR2 YFSETQ come from the germline V gene. V lost 4 bases and J lost 1, with 5 bases in between. The CDR3: CASSRENTGELFF. The CDR3 DNA reads as TGCGCCAGCAGCAGGGAGAACACCGGGGAGCTGTTTTTT.